The 6 T cell receptor beta chains in this list originate from one sample, sequenced in a study of regulatory T cells in long-lasting Graves disease (dated by TCRdb to the early 2020s). The library was produced with multiplex PCR. Sequencing used an Illumina HiSeq 4000. CDR3 regions were amplified by Arm-PCR with iRepertoire HTBI primers to construct TCR beta libraries. The public reads were reprocessed in TCRdb via fastp at Q25 and MiXCR, keeping in-frame beta chains. One record per CDR3 amino acid sequence lists the most common genes and DNA. The sample contains about 540,000 distinct CDR3 sequences, approximately 13% of them found a single time. The ten largest clonotypes hold more than 8.5% of the sample. This specimen's time point label, interpreted: newly diagnosed GD, antithyroid drugs for less than 3 months. RNA was extracted from PBMCs in TRIzol for both TCR sequencing and RNA sequencing. The same specimen was also included in a second study, on T cells in Graves' hyperthyroidism and ophthalmopathy.

Sequences were derived from peripheral blood mononuclear cells (PBMCs), sampled at new diagnosis, from a patient treated with antithyroid drugs. These receptors were obtained from a man aged 25-45 years with Graves disease. Donor details come from another sample of the same person, matched by shared clones.

A note on this clonotype: This may stem from a read error, because a much larger clone lies one nucleotide away. This chain uses TRBV27 with TRBJ2-1, with 9 bases identical to TRBD1. Unmatched junction bases numbered 7, after V lost 6 bases and J lost 7 bases. CDR1 is MNHEY and CDR2 is SMNVEV in the germline V gene (reference sequence). The CDR3 sequence is 14 residues long. The CDR3 nucleotides read TGTGCCAGCAGCCGAAACAGGGGGCAGAATGAGCAGTTCTTC. It codes for CASSRNRGQNEQFF.

The rearrangement uses TRBV18 and TRBJ1-4; 10 bases fit TRBD1. The germline V gene has CDR1 KGHSH and CDR2 LQKENI. The J segment lost 6 bases and the V segment lost 5 bases, leaving 6 bases of the junction unmatched. The CDR3 is 15 amino acids. The CDR3 DNA follows: TGTGCCAGCTCAAACTCCGGGACAGGGGATGAAAAACTGTTTTTT. Residues: CASSNSGTGDEKLFF.

This clonotype was counted at least ten times. The genes are TRBV6-2 or TRBV6-3 and TRBJ2-1; either TRBD1 or TRBD2 may supply D (6 bases each). Trimming removed 8 bases from V and 4 bases from J, with 21 bases in between. The CDR3 runs 16 residues. CDR1 is MNHEY and CDR2 is SVGEGT in the germline V gene. CDR3 amino acids: CASRSVLQGGYNEQFF. The DNA for the CDR3 is TGTGCCAGCCGCTCAGTTCTCCAAGGGGGGTACAATGAGCAGTTCTTC.

The rearrangement links TRBV27 to TRBJ2-1; TRBD2 matches 8 bases. The germline CDR1 and CDR2 sequences are MNHEY and SMNVEV (reference sequence). Unmatched junction bases numbered 3, after V lost 6 bases and J lost 5 bases. The CDR3 is 13 amino acids. CDR3 sequence reads: CASRGLAHNEQFF. In DNA, the CDR3 is TGTGCCAGCAGAGGACTAGCTCACAATGAGCAGTTCTTC.

There are many counts of this clonotype. J is TRBJ2-2 and V is TRBV11-2; D gene uncertain. With 1 base removed from V and 5 bases from J, the gap between germline ends came to 11 bases. The CDR3 extends over 15 amino acids. The germline V gene has CDR1 SGHAT and CDR2 FQNNGV. The CDR3 DNA sequence: TGTGCCAGCAGCTTAGGGAAGCGTATGACCGGGGAGCTGTTTTTT. Protein sequence: CASSLGKRMTGELFF. Using reference TRBV11-2 and TRBJ2-2 for the parts outside the CDR3, the full variable domain is EAGVAQSPRYKIIEKRQSVAFWCNPISGHATLYWYQQILGQGPKLLIQFQNNGVVDDSQLPKDRFSAERLKGVDSTLKIQPAKLEDSAVYLCASSLGKRMTGELFFGEGSRLTVL.

V gene TRBV20-1 combines with J gene TRBJ2-7; a possible D gene is TRBD2 (5 bases). The CDR3 loop spans 15 amino acids. CDR1 is DFQATT, CDR2 SNEGSKA, per germline (reference sequence). V shed 5 bases and J shed 0 bases, with 17 bases lying between them. The CDR3 nucleotides read TGCAGTGCTTGGACCCCTACTGGGAGCTCCTACGAGCAGTACTTC. This encodes CSAWTPTGSSYEQYF.